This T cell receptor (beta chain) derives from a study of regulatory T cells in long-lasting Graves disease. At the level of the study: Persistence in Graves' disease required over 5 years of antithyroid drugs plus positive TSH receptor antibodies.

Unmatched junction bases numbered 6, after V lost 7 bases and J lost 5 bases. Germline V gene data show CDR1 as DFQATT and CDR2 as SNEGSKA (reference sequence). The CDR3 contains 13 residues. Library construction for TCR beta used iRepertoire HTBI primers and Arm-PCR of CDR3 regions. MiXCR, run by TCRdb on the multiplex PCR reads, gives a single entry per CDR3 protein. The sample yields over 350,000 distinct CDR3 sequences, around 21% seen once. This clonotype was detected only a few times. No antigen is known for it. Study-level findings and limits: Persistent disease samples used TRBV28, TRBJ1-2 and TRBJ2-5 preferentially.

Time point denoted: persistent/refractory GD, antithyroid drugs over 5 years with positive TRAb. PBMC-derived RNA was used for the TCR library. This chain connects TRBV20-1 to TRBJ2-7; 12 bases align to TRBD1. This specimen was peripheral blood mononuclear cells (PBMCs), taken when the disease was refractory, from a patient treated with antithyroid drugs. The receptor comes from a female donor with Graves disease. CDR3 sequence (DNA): TGCAGTGGATGGGACAGGGGGCGGAACGAGCAGTACTTC. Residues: CSGWDRGRNEQYF.